This is a list of T cell receptor beta chains from one sample in a study of tumor-infiltrating lymphocytes in primary liver carcinoma. TCRdb redid the calling of the multiplex PCR reads with MiXCR, one entry per CDR3 protein. The sample gives around 99,000 distinct CDR3 sequences, approximately 72% of which show up once; roughly 30% is in the top ten. Sequencing was carried out using tumor-adjacent normal liver tissue. These receptors all stem from a man aged 40-49 years with primary liver carcinoma and hepatitis B virus infection. The CDR3 runs from the conserved cysteine through the conserved F or W. A D gene is named only where the DNA matches it firmly. For some rows the clone size is stated as once, few or many, or as a class when expanded; others skip it.

TRBV4-1,NA,TRBD1,TRBJ2-1,TGCGCCAGCAGCCATACCCCCGGACAGGTGGATGAGCAGTTCTTC,CASSHTPGQVDEQFF
TRBV29-1,NA,NA,TRBJ2-4,TGCAGCGTCCTCGGGACACCCAAAAACATTCAGTACTTC,CSVLGTPKNIQYF
TRBV7-9,NA,TRBD1,TRBJ2-6,TGTGCCAGCAGCCCCTACACGAGGGGGCCAATCTCTGGTGCCAACGTCCTGACTTTC,CASSPYTRGPISGANVLTF
TRBV30,NA,NA,TRBJ2-1,TGTGCCTGGAGTCGGGGCAAGGAGTTAAAGTCCTACAATGAGCAGATCTTC,CAWSRGKELKSYNEQIF
TRBV20-1,NA,NA,TRBJ2-5,TGCAGTGCGCAACAGGACACCCGAGAGACCCAGTACTTC,CSAQQDTRETQYF
TRBV13,NA,NA,TRBJ2-1,TGTGCCAGCACGCCAAGGGGAGATACTTCCTACAAAGAGCAGTTCTTC,CASTPRGDTSYKEQFF
TRBV28,NA,NA,TRBJ1-2,TGTGCCAGCAGTTCGGGGGCGAATGGCTACTCCTTC,CASSSGANGYSF
TRBV6-1,NA,TRBD2,TRBJ2-2,TGTGCCAGCAGTCGACTAGCGGGGGGCACCGGGGAGCTGTTTTTT,CASSRLAGGTGELFF
TRBV4-1,NA,NA,TRBJ1-1,TGCGTCAGCAATCAAGACAGTATGAACATTGAAGCTTTCTTT,CVSNQDSMNIEAFF
TRBV7-8,NA,TRBD2,TRBJ2-1,TGTGCCAACAGCCAGCCCCCCCCTAGCGGGAGTGGCTACAATGAGCAGTTCTTC,CANSQPPPSGSGYNEQFF
TRBV11-2,NA,NA,TRBJ2-7,TGTGCCAGCAGCTTAGTTGCGGGAAGGTTTTACGATCAGTACTTC,CASSLVAGRFYDQYF
TRBV11-2,NA,NA,TRBJ2-7,TGTGCCAGCAGGTTAGGGATGGAGGAGTGGCGCAAGCAGTACTTC,CASRLGMEEWRKQYF
TRBV12-3/TRBV12-4,many,NA,TRBJ1-2,TGTGCCAGCAGTTCTCGGACTTTCGGGACCGGTGGCTACACCTTC,CASSSRTFGTGGYTF
TRBV7-3,NA,NA,TRBJ1-2,TGTGCCAGTAGCTTACTTTTAGGGGGTGGCTACACCTTC,CASSLLLGGGYTF
TRBV11-2,NA,NA,TRBJ2-2,TGTGCCAGCAGCCGCGGGCGGGACACCGAGGAGATGTTTTTT,CASSRGRDTEEMFF
TRBV6-2/TRBV6-3,once,TRBD1,TRBJ2-7,TGTGCCAGCAGAGACCGGGACAGGAGAGACGAGGAGTACTTC,CASRDRDRRDEEYF
TRBV4-1,many,TRBD2,TRBJ2-2,TGCGCCAGCAGCGCCAAGCGGGAGGTTCGGACCGGGGAGCTGTTTTTT,CASSAKREVRTGELFF
TRBV6-5,NA,TRBD1,TRBJ1-2,TGTGTCAGCAGTTATATAAGGACAGGCGGTCCCTATGGCTACACTTTC,CVSSYIRTGGPYGYTF
TRBV11-2,few,TRBD1,TRBJ1-2,TGTGTCAGCAGCGTAACAGGGGGCTATGGCTACGCCTTC,CVSSVTGGYGYAF
TRBV12-3/TRBV12-4,many,TRBD2,TRBJ2-3,TGTGCCAGCAGTTTATGGACTAGCGGGAGTTCAGATACGCAGTATTTT,CASSLWTSGSSDTQYF
TRBV5-1,NA,TRBD1,TRBJ2-2,TGCGCCAGCAGCTTGACTAGGGACAGGGCTACCGGGGAGCTGTTTTTT,CASSLTRDRATGELFF
TRBV6-1,NA,NA,TRBJ2-5,TGTGCCAGCGGTACCAGGGGCGTCCAAGGGACCCAGTACTTC,CASGTRGVQGTQYF
TRBV6-6,NA,TRBD1,TRBJ1-4,TGTACCAGCAGTAGGGGACAGGACAATGAAAAACTGTTTTTT,CTSSRGQDNEKLFF
TRBV7-9,NA,NA,TRBJ2-1,TGTGCCAGCAGCGTCAGGGGAGGTAGCTTCAATGAGCAGTTCTTC,CASSVRGGSFNEQFF
TRBV6-5,many,TRBD1,TRBJ2-6,TGTGCCAGCAGGGGGTTTGGACAGGGGAGCTCTGGGGCCAACGTCCTGACTTTC,CASRGFGQGSSGANVLTF
TRBV5-1,NA,TRBD2,TRBJ2-5,TGCGCCGGCAGGTGGGGGGGCCAAGAGACCCAGTACTTC,CAGRWGGQETQYF
TRBV6-1,many,TRBD2,TRBJ2-2,TGTGCCAGCAGTCCTGCGCTAGCGGGAAGGACCGGGGAGCTGTTTTTT,CASSPALAGRTGELFF
TRBV6-4,NA,NA,TRBJ1-5,TGTGCCAGCAGTGGCCTGTCCCGGGACACGTATCAGCCCCAGCATTTT,CASSGLSRDTYQPQHF
TRBV6-1,NA,NA,TRBJ2-1,TGTGCCAGCAGTAGTAGCGTGGGAGGCTACTCCTACAATGAGCAGTTCTTC,CASSSSVGGYSYNEQFF
TRBV12-3/TRBV12-4,few,NA,TRBJ2-7,TGTGCCAACAGTCCCTGGGTAGTTGAATCCTACGAGCAGTACTTC,CANSPWVVESYEQYF
TRBV11-2,NA,NA,TRBJ2-1,TGTGTCAGCAGCTTAGAATTGGACGGGCTATACAATAAGCAGTTCTTC,CVSSLELDGLYNKQFF
TRBV11-2,NA,NA,TRBJ2-3,TGTGCCAGTAGCTTTGACTTGGGGACAGATACGCAGTATTTT,CASSFDLGTDTQYF
TRBV5-1,few,TRBD1,TRBJ1-2,TGCGCCAGCAGCCCAGGACAGGGAAGTCACTTC,CASSPGQGSHF
TRBV29-1,NA,NA,TRBJ2-7,TGCAGCGTTCAAGGGACTCTTGAGGACGAGCAGTATTTC,CSVQGTLEDEQYF
TRBV6-1,NA,NA,TRBJ2-4,TGTACCAGCAGTAAAGCGCGAGCACTAGCCAAAAACATTCAGTACTTC,CTSSKARALAKNIQYF
TRBV11-2,NA,TRBD1,TRBJ2-6,TGTGCCAGCAGCTTAGGGCCTGGGGACAGCTCTGGGGCCAAGGTCCTGACTTTT,CASSLGPGDSSGAKVLTF
TRBV7-9,few,NA,TRBJ2-5,TGTGCCAGCAGCGGAACCGGGCCCCCGGCCCCAGAGACCCAGTACTTC,CASSGTGPPAPETQYF
TRBV5-1,few,NA,TRBJ2-7,TGCGCCAGCAGCTTGACGGGGATGGGGCACGAGCAGTACTTC,CASSLTGMGHEQYF
TRBV7-9,NA,TRBD1,TRBJ1-4,TGTGCCAGCAGCCCGAATGAGGACAGGCTCAATGAAAAACTGTTATTT,CASSPNEDRLNEKLLF
TRBV29-1,NA,NA,TRBJ2-7,TGCAGCGTTGAAGGGGATGGGGCCTCTGGAGAGCAATACTTC,CSVEGDGASGEQYF
TRBV29-1,NA,NA,TRBJ2-1,TGCAGCGTTGGACTAGTCCCCTCGTACAATGAGCAGTTCTTC,CSVGLVPSYNEQFF
TRBV6-1,NA,TRBD2,TRBJ2-1,TGTACCAGCACCAAAGCGGGAGAAGGCAATGAGCAGATCTTC,CTSTKAGEGNEQIF
TRBV5-1,NA,TRBD2,TRBJ2-7,TGCGCCAGCAAGTCTAGCGGGATGTCCTACGAGCAGCACTTC,CASKSSGMSYEQHF
TRBV28,many,NA,TRBJ2-1,TGTGCCAGCAGTTTATGGAATGAGCAGTTCTTC,CASSLWNEQFF
TRBV11-2,NA,NA,TRBJ2-7,TGTGCCAGCAGCTTTGCCAACGGCTGGTCCTACGAGCAGTACTTC,CASSFANGWSYEQYF
TRBV6-5,NA,NA,TRBJ2-1,TGTGCCAGCAGTTACGCTGTGGTACTGCACAATGAGCAGTTCTTC,CASSYAVVLHNEQFF
TRBV11-2,NA,NA,TRBJ1-4,TGTGCCAGCACGCGCGGGGCCCTAAATGAAAAACTGTCTTTT,CASTRGALNEKLSF
TRBV7-3,NA,NA,TRBJ2-1,TGTGCCAGCAGCCCACAGACTAGGGGCAATGAGCAGTTCTTC,CASSPQTRGNEQFF
TRBV11-2,NA,NA,TRBJ2-1,TGTGCCAGCAGCTCCGAGGGGTCCTCCTACATTGGGCAGTTCTTC,CASSSEGSSYIGQFF
TRBV20-1,NA,NA,TRBJ2-1,TGCAGTACTAGCGACAGGGCTTGGGAGCAGTTCTTC,CSTSDRAWEQFF
TRBV2,NA,NA,TRBJ2-1,TGTACCAGCAGTGATTCGGAATACGGTGAGCAGTTCTTT,CTSSDSEYGEQFF
TRBV6-5,NA,NA,TRBJ1-4,TGTGCCAGCGGTTACACGACAGGCGATAATGAAAAACTGTCTTTT,CASGYTTGDNEKLSF
TRBV7-6,NA,NA,TRBJ2-3,TGTGCCAGCAGCTTAGCGGGCCGAAACCACACAGATACGCAGTATTTT,CASSLAGRNHTDTQYF
TRBV4-1,NA,NA,TRBJ1-4,TGCGCCAGGAGCCAAGATCCCGGCGGCTACCTCGAAAAACTGTCTTTT,CARSQDPGGYLEKLSF
TRBV20-1,NA,NA,TRBJ2-7,TGCAGTGCTAGAGTCCAGGAACAGGATAGCTCCTACGAGCAGTACTTC,CSARVQEQDSSYEQYF
TRBV12-3/TRBV12-4,NA,TRBD1,TRBJ2-3,TGTGCCAGCAGTTCTACAGGGGTCTGCACAGATACACAGTATTTT,CASSSTGVCTDTQYF
TRBV6-5,many,NA,TRBJ1-3,TGTGCCAGCAGCCAGAGGGGTGGAAACACCATATATTTT,CASSQRGGNTIYF
TRBV11-2,NA,NA,TRBJ2-1,TGTGCCAGCAGTTTAGTTGCAGGCTACAAAGAGCAGTTCTTC,CASSLVAGYKEQFF
TRBV29-1,NA,NA,TRBJ2-2,TGCAGCGTTGAAGCGGCATGGCGGAGCTCGGCCGGGGAGCTGTATTTT,CSVEAAWRSSAGELYF
TRBV11-3,many,TRBD1,TRBJ2-2,TGTGCCAGCAGCTTAGATGCAAACCAGGGGGCCGCCGGGGAGCTGTTTTTT,CASSLDANQGAAGELFF